This T cell receptor beta chain emerged from a study of CD8 T cells in Susac syndrome. Study observations and caveats: Individuals included in the TCR sequencing and HLA analysis were acknowledged by the study to be relatively few in number.

From blood CD8+ and CD4+ T cells, the TCR beta chain was sequenced. As regards this clonotype: As yet, its antigen is unknown.

Random hexamers were used to reverse transcribe an amount of roughly 0.5 to 1 ug RNA. A single record per CDR3 protein comes from TCRdb applying MiXCR to the immunoSEQ multiplex PCR reads. The sample contains about 140,000 distinct CDR3 sequences, approximately 95% of which appear only once. Looked up from germline, CDR1 is LNHNV and CDR2 is YYDKDF (reference sequence). The CDR3 is 15 amino acids. The V end was cut by 2 bases, the J end by 2 bases, with 12 bases between. The chain combines TRBV15 with TRBJ1-1; weak D call: TRBD1 (6 bases). Sequencing used CD8+ T cells from PBMCs. The clonotype originates from a human donor in good health. Here the CDR3 DNA reads TGTGCCACCAGCAGACTAAAGGGGGGAAACACTGAAGCTTTCTTT. Protein product: CATSRLKGGNTEAFF.